Below are 32 T cell receptor beta chains sequenced from a single sample in a study of response to subunit inactivated influenza vaccine. From the RT-PCR reads, TCRdb called clonotypes with MiXCR, one entry per CDR3 protein. The profile covers about 780,000 distinct CDR3 sequences, with less than 20% appearing a single time and approximately 11% taken by the ten largest. The sample in question was PBMCs from blood, obtained approximately 5 days after vaccination. Receptors originate from a man aged 50 or older who received an inactivated influenza vaccine.

The genes are TRBV7-9 and TRBJ2-7; 8 nucleotides line up with TRBD2. V gave up 1 base and J gave up 5 bases; unmatched junction bases: 7. Germline V gene data show CDR1 as SEHNR and CDR2 as FQNEAQ (reference sequence). The CDR3 is 15 residues long. CDR3 loop: CASSLEGIAGHEQYF. In nucleotides, the CDR3 is TGTGCCAGCAGCTTAGAAGGCATAGCGGGACACGAGCAGTACTTC.

The table lists this clonotype with a few counts. V is TRBV5-1 and J is TRBJ1-5; the match to TRBD1 covers 11 bases. The CDR3 has 14 residues. The trim removed 4 bases at V and 5 bases at J, leaving 2 bases unmatched. CDR1 and CDR2 from the germline V gene are SGHRS and YFSETQ. CDR3 region: CASSMGQGDQPQHF. The CDR3 coding sequence is TGCGCCAGCAGCATGGGACAGGGGGATCAGCCCCAGCATTTT.

The V gene is TRBV24-1, the J gene TRBJ2-5; D gene unclear. Trimming shortened V by 4 bases and J by 3 bases, and 20 bases separated the two germline ends. Germline V gene lookup returns CDR1 KGHDR and CDR2 SFDVKD. The CDR3 loop spans 17 amino acids. DNA of the CDR3: TGTGCCACCAGTGACCCGACCTCTTTATGGACCAAAGAGACCCAGTACTTC. Its protein is CATSDPTSLWTKETQYF.

This clonotype was seen a handful of times. The chain is built from TRBV20-1 and TRBJ1-4, with 9 bases aligning to TRBD1. Germline trimming cut 0 bases from V and 5 bases from J; bases unmatched to any gene: 4. The CDR3 runs 15 residues. The germline CDR1 and CDR2 sequences are DFQATT and SNEGSKA (reference sequence). In nucleotides, the CDR3 is TGCAGTGCTAGAGATCCGGGGACAGGGAATGAAAAACTGTTTTTT. Translation gives CSARDPGTGNEKLFF.

This chain connects TRBV5-1 to TRBJ2-1; TRBD2 agrees at 8 bases. J was trimmed by 5 bases and V by 0 bases; bases with no gene match: 4. The CDR3 consists of 15 residues. Germline CDR1 and CDR2: SGHRS and YFSETQ. The DNA for the CDR3 is TGCGCCAGCAGCTTGGAGGTAGCGGGAAACAATGAGCAGTTCTTC. Translation: CASSLEVAGNNEQFF.

The chain is built from TRBV2 and TRBJ2-3; D is possibly TRBD2 (5 bases). With 4 bases removed from V and 2 bases from J, the gap between germline ends came to 19 bases. Germline-derived CDR1 and CDR2 are SNHLY and FYNNEI. CDR3 size: 17 residues. As DNA, the CDR3 is TGTGCCAGCAGTGGGCTAAAGGTGGAGCGGCACACAGATACGCAGTATTTT. It is translated as CASSGLKVERHTDTQYF.

This clonotype was recorded a few times. The chain has TRBV6-2 or TRBV6-3 and TRBJ2-4, with D uncertain. The ends were cut back, 0 bases at V and 6 bases at J, with 3 bases in the middle. This CDR3 region has 12 residues. The germline gives CDR1 MNHEY, CDR2 SVGEGT. The CDR3 sequence is CASSYSLNIQYF. For the CDR3, the DNA is TGTGCCAGCAGTTACTCCTTAAACATTCAGTACTTC.

This clonotype was recorded a few times. J is TRBJ1-1 and V is TRBV27, with unresolved D. CDR1 MNHEY and CDR2 SMNVEV come from the germline V gene (reference sequence). Trimming took 4 bases from V and 11 from J, leaving 20 bases between them. This CDR3 has 14 residues. CDR3 amino acids: CASSSTLGDVKAFF. The CDR3 DNA reads as TGTGCCAGCAGTTCCACCCTGGGCGACGTCAAGGCTTTCTTT.

V is TRBV20-1 and J is TRBJ2-3; D possibly corresponds to TRBD2 (6 bases). Looked up from germline, CDR1 is DFQATT and CDR2 is SNEGSKA (reference sequence). The length of the CDR3 is 15 residues. V lost 6 bases and J 2 bases, leaving 18 bases between the germline ends. The CDR3 DNA is TGCAGTGCCAAAAACTACGGGGAGGCCACAGATACGCAGTATTTT. It codes for CSAKNYGEATDTQYF.

This clonotype was detected a few times. The chain is built from TRBV12-3 or TRBV12-4 and TRBJ1-4; perhaps TRBD1 as D (5 bases). The CDR3 contains 14 residues. V lost 6 bases and J lost 5, with 13 bases in between. DNA of the CDR3: TGTGCCAGCAGGACGGGGGTGGCAAATGAAAAACTGTTTTTT. This sequence encodes CASRTGVANEKLFF.

This chain connects TRBV15 to TRBJ2-3; tentative D call: TRBD2 (5 bases). Trimming left V 1 base short and J 2 bases short, with 10 bases between. CDR3 length equals 15 residues. CDR1 and CDR2 from the germline V gene are LNHNV and YYDKDF (reference sequence). CDR3 sequence (DNA): TGTGCCACCAGCAGAGGGACTCTCTACACAGATACGCAGTATTTT. This gives the protein CATSRGTLYTDTQYF.

V is TRBV6-2 or TRBV6-3 and J is TRBJ2-5, with 7 positions matching TRBD2. V shed 2 bases, J shed 2 bases, and the junction held 5 bases outside the gene matches. CDR1 is MNHEY, CDR2 SVGEGT, per germline. This CDR3 spans 15 amino acids. The CDR3 protein is CASSYGGSWQETQYF. As DNA, the CDR3 is TGTGCCAGCAGTTACGGCGGGAGTTGGCAAGAGACCCAGTACTTC.

The chain links TRBV4-1 to TRBJ2-7, with TRBD1 matching over 8 bases. Looked up from germline, CDR1 is MGHRA and CDR2 is YSYEKL. J was trimmed by 7 bases and V by 2 bases; bases with no gene match: 16. There are 17 residues in the CDR3. CDR3 nucleotide sequence: TGCGCCAGCAGCCAACCAACATTACAGGGGGTTCCGCTGGAGCAGTACTTC. Its protein product is CASSQPTLQGVPLEQYF.

This clonotype has at least ten counts. The gene calls are TRBV6-6 and TRBJ2-7; D unresolved. The V gene lost 6 bases and the J gene lost 5 bases, with 14 bases spanning the gap. CDR3 size: 13 residues. Germline V CDR1 and CDR2: MNHNY, SVGAGI (reference sequence). CDR3 in DNA: TGTGCCAGCAGAGCCACCCCCCTAGACGAGCAGTACTTC. Amino acid sequence: CASRATPLDEQYF.

V is TRBV2 and J is TRBJ1-1, with 10 bases fitting TRBD1. Germline CDR1 is SNHLY and CDR2 is FYNNEI. The CDR3 is made up of 13 amino acids. J was trimmed by 4 bases and V by 9 bases; bases with no gene match: 5. The CDR3 DNA is TGTGCCAGTAGACAGGGGGCTCCCACTGAAGCTTTCTTT. Protein product: CASRQGAPTEAFF.

This clonotype has only a few counts. In DNA, the CDR3 is TGCGCCAGCAGCCAGGCCCGGACAGGGAGCTCCTACGAGCAGTACTTC. It yields the protein CASSQARTGSSYEQYF. The chain is built from TRBV4-3 and TRBJ2-7; 8 bases line up with TRBD1. The germline V gene has CDR1 LGHNA and CDR2 YSLEER. V dropped 3 bases and J dropped 0; count of bases not matched to a gene: 7. The length of the CDR3 is 16 residues.

This clonotype has a handful of counts. This chain joins TRBV14 and TRBJ2-1; D may be TRBD2 (5 bases). Germline V gene lookup returns CDR1 SGHDN and CDR2 FVKESK. V was shortened by 4 bases and J by 5 bases, with 9 bases between the two germline ends. CDR3 size: 13 residues. The CDR3, as DNA: TGTGCCAGCAGCCGAGGACTTAACAATGAGCAGTTCTTC. Translating gives CASSRGLNNEQFF.

The rearrangement uses TRBV6-5 and TRBJ2-1, with 8 bases lining up with TRBD1. From germline, CDR1 is MNHEY and CDR2 SVGAGI. The CDR3 has 15 amino acids. Trimming took 4 bases from V and 8 from J; bases not matched to a gene: 10. The CDR3 loop is CASSSGGSGQDEQFF. As DNA, the CDR3 is TGTGCCAGCAGTTCAGGGGGCTCGGGGCAAGATGAGCAGTTCTTC.

This clonotype was detected only a few times. V and J are TRBV6-2 or TRBV6-3 and TRBJ2-1; 12 bases are shared with TRBD2. This CDR3 contains 18 residues. Germline CDR1 MNHEY, CDR2 SVGEGT. J was trimmed by 4 bases and V by 4 bases; bases with no gene match: 11. In DNA form, the CDR3 reads TGTGCCAGCAGTTCCGCCCTAGCGGGAGGGCCTAGGTACAATGAGCAGTTCTTC. It translates to CASSSALAGGPRYNEQFF.

This clonotype has at least ten counts. The rearrangement joins TRBV20-1 to TRBJ2-7; 12 bases agree with TRBD2. Trimming cost V 6 bases and J 6 bases; bases outside gene matches: 9. This CDR3 has 14 amino acids. CDR1 and CDR2 from the germline V gene are DFQATT and SNEGSKA (reference sequence). The CDR3 loop reads CSARRTSGTSEQYF. The CDR3 DNA sequence: TGCAGTGCCAGACGGACTAGCGGGACCTCCGAGCAGTACTTC.

The rearrangement joins TRBV25-1 to TRBJ2-1, with 8 bases matching TRBD2. This CDR3 comprises 15 residues. Germline lookup yields CDR1 MGHDK and CDR2 SYGVNS. After removal of 7 bases from V and 3 bases from J, the junction contained 8 bases not matched to a gene. The DNA for the CDR3 is TGTGCCAGCACACCTGCGGCGGGGGGCTACAATGAGCAGTTCTTC. It codes for CASTPAAGGYNEQFF.

This clonotype was recorded many times. The genes are TRBV10-3 and TRBJ1-1, with TRBD1 identical over 7 bases. The CDR3 covers 15 residues. V shed 6 bases and J 3 bases; nucleotides not matched to a gene: 10. From germline, CDR1 is ENHRY and CDR2 SYGVKD. Here the CDR3 DNA reads TGTGCCATCAGGCGACAGGGAGAAGGGGACACTGAAGCTTTCTTT. Protein product: CAIRRQGEGDTEAFF.

This chain joins TRBV19 and TRBJ2-7, with 9 positions matching TRBD2. CDR3 size: 15 residues. The V gene end was trimmed by 9 bases and the J gene end by 0 bases; junction bases not matched to a gene: 9. CDR1 and CDR2 from the germline V gene are LNHDA and SQIVND (reference sequence). The CDR3, as DNA: TGTGCCAGCTCGAATAGCGGGGGAAGCTCCTACGAGCAGTACTTC. As protein: CASSNSGGSSYEQYF.

This chain links TRBV20-1 with TRBJ2-7, with 9 bases aligning to TRBD2. This CDR3 contains 15 residues. Germline V gene lookup returns CDR1 DFQATT and CDR2 SNEGSKA (reference sequence). J lost 2 bases, V lost 0 bases, and 5 bases had no gene match. CDR3 bases: TGCAGTGCTAGAGATTTGGGACTAGCAACCTACGAGCAGTACTTC. It yields the protein CSARDLGLATYEQYF.

This clonotype was seen a few times. In DNA, the CDR3 is TGTGCCAGCAGCTTAGAGGCAGGGAACGAGCAGTACTTC. Translation gives CASSLEAGNEQYF. J is TRBJ2-7 and V is TRBV11-1; possibly TRBD1 for D (5 bases). CDR1 and CDR2 from the germline V gene are SGHAT and FQDESV (reference sequence). V lost 1 base to trimming and J lost 5 bases, with 9 bases between them. There are 13 residues in the CDR3.

The gene calls are TRBV4-2 and TRBJ1-2; TRBD1 is a possible D gene (6 bases). The CDR3 consists of 16 residues. The V end was cut by 1 base, the J end by 0 bases, with 12 bases between. Per germline, CDR1 LGHNA and CDR2 YNFKEQ. CDR3 loop: CASSQAWTAANYGYTF. The DNA of the CDR3 is TGTGCCAGCAGCCAAGCCTGGACAGCTGCTAACTATGGCTACACCTTC.

This clonotype was picked up a small number of times. V gene TRBV7-9 combines with J gene TRBJ2-6; D unclear. Germline CDR1 SEHNR, CDR2 FQNEAQ (reference sequence). Trimming removed 6 bases from V and 2 bases from J, with 11 bases in between. The CDR3 totals 15 residues. The chain's CDR3 is CASRLTAAGANVLTF. In nucleotides, the CDR3 is TGTGCCAGCAGACTTACAGCCGCTGGGGCCAACGTCCTGACTTTC.

The CDR3 loop is CASSYRLAGLSPRGEQFF. CDR3 DNA sequence: TGTGCCAGCAGTTACCGGCTAGCGGGTCTATCTCCAAGGGGTGAGCAGTTCTTC. The rearrangement uses TRBV6-2 or TRBV6-3 and TRBJ2-1, with 8 nucleotides matching TRBD2. The trim removed 2 bases at V and 9 bases at J, leaving 18 bases unmatched. Germline V CDR1 and CDR2: MNHEY, SVGEGT. This CDR3 has 18 amino acids.

This clonotype has only a few counts. The chain links TRBV6-5 to TRBJ1-5; D gene ambiguous. V dropped 4 bases and J dropped 7 bases, with 20 bases sitting between them. The CDR3 sequence is 16 residues long. The germline V gene has CDR1 MNHEY and CDR2 SVGAGI. The DNA for the CDR3 is TGTGCCAGCAGTTCTAGGACCGGACTAGATGGACAGCCCCAGCATTTT. Translation: CASSSRTGLDGQPQHF.

This clonotype appeared a few times. The chain has TRBV29-1 and TRBJ1-1; no definite D call. CDR1 and CDR2 from the germline V gene are SQVTM and ANQGSEA. This CDR3 has 13 residues. The V and J ends lost 1 base and 0 bases respectively, with 6 bases between them. The CDR3 DNA sequence: TGCAGCGTTGAAGGGGTCCTGAACACTGAAGCTTTCTTT. It yields the protein CSVEGVLNTEAFF.

This clonotype was observed a handful of times. The rearrangement links TRBV20-1 to TRBJ1-5, with 9 bases lining up with TRBD1. J lost 6 bases, V lost 0 bases, and 6 bases had no gene match. The CDR3 length is 15 residues. The germline V gene encodes CDR1 DFQATT and CDR2 SNEGSKA (reference sequence). The CDR3 DNA is TGCAGTGCTAGAGATGGGACAGGGCTCCGTCAGCCCCAGCATTTT. Translated, it gives CSARDGTGLRQPQHF.

The genes are TRBV7-2 and TRBJ1-1; 7 nucleotides match TRBD1. The germline V gene has CDR1 SGHTA and CDR2 FQGNSA. The CDR3 length is 13 residues. The junction had 6 bases not matched to a gene; V was cut back by 6 bases and J by 5 bases. In DNA, the CDR3 is TGTGCCAGCAGTTCACAGGGGAAAACTGAAGCTTTCTTT. Translating it yields CASSSQGKTEAFF.